Listed here is a single T cell receptor beta chain. Noted time point: peripheral blood 6 weeks after treatment start. Libraries were prepared by immunoSEQ multiplex PCR; TCRdb keeps only in-frame clonotypes and omits some of them. The sample has 45,000 to 50,000 clones, more than 80% seen once. This CDR3 contains 13 residues. Germline V lookup: CDR1 MNHNS, CDR2 SASEGT. Between the trimmed V and J ends, which lost 7 bases and 2 bases, there was a span of 9 bases. The data were taken from a study of PD-L1 blockade in urothelial cancer. The input for sequencing was PBMCs, taken around atezolizumab (anti-PD-L1) treatment. The clonotype was recovered from a man aged 65-85 years with urothelial cancer. The chain recombines TRBV6-1 with TRBJ1-5, with D unresolved. This CDR3 is CASTHIGNQPQHF. The CDR3 DNA sequence: TGTGCCAGCACACACATCGGCAATCAGCCCCAGCATTTT.